These T cell receptor beta chains were read from a single sample in a study of identical twins. TCRdb redid the calling of the 5' RACE reads with MiXCR, one entry per CDR3 protein. The sample includes hundreds of thousands of distinct CDR3 sequences, roughly an eighth seen only once; the top ten take roughly 1.5%. This sample also appeared in a second study, on yellow fever vaccine responses in identical twins.

Sequencing was done on a sample of PBMCs. The receptors here all came from a woman in her late teens or twenties in good health. The CDR3 runs from the conserved cysteine through the conserved F or W. Fields, in order: CDR3 DNA, CDR3 protein, V gene, J gene, D gene, clone size. The D gene is left open where the match is weak. A row's size may be missing; if present it is once, few, many or a size class.

CDR3nt: TGTGCCAGCAGCTTAGCTCGAGCTCGGGTGGGGGATGAGCAGTTCTTC
CDR3aa: CASSLARARVGDEQFF
v_gene: TRBV7-9
j_gene: TRBJ2-1
d_gene: .
abundance: .

CDR3nt: TGCGCCAGCAGCTTCGGAGCGGTCGGTAGTGAGACCCAGTACTTC
CDR3aa: CASSFGAVGSETQYF
v_gene: TRBV5-1
j_gene: TRBJ2-5
d_gene: .
abundance: .

CDR3nt: TGTGCCAGCAGCCCTAAGAGGGACAGTAATCAGCCCCAGCATTTT
CDR3aa: CASSPKRDSNQPQHF
v_gene: TRBV6-1
j_gene: TRBJ1-5
d_gene: TRBD1
abundance: .

CDR3nt: TGTGCCAGCAGTGACTCGACATCGACAGCCAAAAACATTCAGTACTTC
CDR3aa: CASSDSTSTAKNIQYF
v_gene: TRBV12-3/TRBV12-4
j_gene: TRBJ2-4
d_gene: .
abundance: many

CDR3nt: TGTGCCAGCAGTGATGGGGGGGCGCGTAATGAAAAACTGTTTTTT
CDR3aa: CASSDGGARNEKLFF
v_gene: TRBV6-1
j_gene: TRBJ1-4
d_gene: .
abundance: .

CDR3nt: TGTGCCAGCAGCGTACTGACAGGGCCTGAAAAACTGTTTTTT
CDR3aa: CASSVLTGPEKLFF
v_gene: TRBV7-9
j_gene: TRBJ1-4
d_gene: TRBD1
abundance: few

CDR3nt: TGTGCCAGCAGTTTAAGATTGGGAGGGGCTAGCGGGAGAAAGACCCAGTACTTC
CDR3aa: CASSLRLGGASGRKTQYF
v_gene: TRBV12-3/TRBV12-4
j_gene: TRBJ2-5
d_gene: TRBD2
abundance: .

CDR3nt: TGTGCCAGCAGTATCAGACAGTCGGGCTCACCCCTCCACTTT
CDR3aa: CASSIRQSGSPLHF
v_gene: TRBV27
j_gene: TRBJ1-6
d_gene: .
abundance: .

CDR3nt: TGCGCCAGCAGATTAAAATCGGGCTACGAGCAGTACTTC
CDR3aa: CASRLKSGYEQYF
v_gene: TRBV5-1
j_gene: TRBJ2-7
d_gene: .
abundance: many

CDR3nt: TGCGCCAGCAGCTTGGATCCAAACCCCTCCTACAATGAGCAGTTCTTC
CDR3aa: CASSLDPNPSYNEQFF
v_gene: TRBV5-1
j_gene: TRBJ2-1
d_gene: .
abundance: many

CDR3nt: TGCCGAGGGGGAATCGATTACAATGAGCAGTTCTTC
CDR3aa: CRGGIDYNEQFF
v_gene: TRBV29-1
j_gene: TRBJ2-1
d_gene: .
abundance: .

CDR3nt: TGTGCCAGCAAATCCGGGACAGCTAATAGCAATCAGCCCCAGCATTTT
CDR3aa: CASKSGTANSNQPQHF
v_gene: TRBV6-1
j_gene: TRBJ1-5
d_gene: TRBD1
abundance: .

CDR3nt: TGCGCCAGCAGCTCCCCACCGGACAGGGATACGCAGTATTTT
CDR3aa: CASSSPPDRDTQYF
v_gene: TRBV5-1
j_gene: TRBJ2-3
d_gene: TRBD1
abundance: many

CDR3nt: TGTGCCAGCAGCCAAGGACTAGCGGGATCCTACAATGAGCAGTTCTTC
CDR3aa: CASSQGLAGSYNEQFF
v_gene: TRBV4-2
j_gene: TRBJ2-1
d_gene: TRBD2
abundance: many

CDR3nt: TGTGCCAGCAGCGGGACTAGTGGATTCCACGAGCAGTACTTC
CDR3aa: CASSGTSGFHEQYF
v_gene: TRBV28
j_gene: TRBJ2-7
d_gene: TRBD2
abundance: .

CDR3nt: TGTGCCACCAGCTCCCGGACAGAAGATACGCAGTATTTT
CDR3aa: CATSSRTEDTQYF
v_gene: TRBV15
j_gene: TRBJ2-3
d_gene: .
abundance: few

CDR3nt: TGTGCCAGCAGTACGGGACAGAACTACGAGCAGTACTTC
CDR3aa: CASSTGQNYEQYF
v_gene: TRBV28
j_gene: TRBJ2-7
d_gene: TRBD1
abundance: few

CDR3nt: TGCAGTGCTAGAGAAAGGGGTCCGGGACAGGCGGGTAGGGCTGAAGCTTTCTTT
CDR3aa: CSARERGPGQAGRAEAFF
v_gene: TRBV20-1
j_gene: TRBJ1-1
d_gene: TRBD1
abundance: few

CDR3nt: TGCGCCAGCAGCTTGCAGTGGGACCCTCGGAACACTGAAGCTTTCTTT
CDR3aa: CASSLQWDPRNTEAFF
v_gene: TRBV5-1
j_gene: TRBJ1-1
d_gene: .
abundance: .

CDR3nt: TGTGCCAGCAGTTCGGGTCTGGACGAGACCCAGTACTTC
CDR3aa: CASSSGLDETQYF
v_gene: TRBV28
j_gene: TRBJ2-5
d_gene: .
abundance: many

CDR3nt: TGTGCCAGCAGTTATCGCCGGGAGCTGAACACTGAAGCTTTCTTT
CDR3aa: CASSYRRELNTEAFF
v_gene: TRBV12-3/TRBV12-4
j_gene: TRBJ1-1
d_gene: .
abundance: medium-sized

CDR3nt: TGCGCCAGCAGCCAAGGATGGGTCGGTGCGAGACTTGGGTCCTCCCACGAGCAGTACTTC
CDR3aa: CASSQGWVGARLGSSHEQYF
v_gene: TRBV4-1
j_gene: TRBJ2-7
d_gene: .
abundance: .

CDR3nt: TGTGCCAGCAGCGTCGGACTAGCGGGAGACGCAGATACGCAGTATTTT
CDR3aa: CASSVGLAGDADTQYF
v_gene: TRBV7-9
j_gene: TRBJ2-3
d_gene: TRBD2
abundance: .

CDR3nt: TGCAGTGCTAGGCCCACGTCCGGTGTCGAGCAGTACTTC
CDR3aa: CSARPTSGVEQYF
v_gene: TRBV20-1
j_gene: TRBJ2-7
d_gene: .
abundance: many

CDR3nt: TGTGCCACCAGTGACCCCGCTCGAACAGATACGCAGTATTTT
CDR3aa: CATSDPARTDTQYF
v_gene: TRBV24-1
j_gene: TRBJ2-3
d_gene: .
abundance: few

CDR3nt: TGCTGTGCTATTCCTTTTACGGGAGTGGGGTACAATGAGCAGTTCTTC
CDR3aa: CCAIPFTGVGYNEQFF
v_gene: TRBV20-1
j_gene: TRBJ2-1
d_gene: .
abundance: .

CDR3nt: TGTGCCAGCAGCCAAGAAAGAAGTGGAAACACCACATATTTT
CDR3aa: CASSQERSGNTTYF
v_gene: TRBV14
j_gene: TRBJ1-3
d_gene: .
abundance: few

CDR3nt: TGTGCCAGCAGCTTGAGGGACCCCCTTAGGGTTCGCTACGAGCAGTACTTC
CDR3aa: CASSLRDPLRVRYEQYF
v_gene: TRBV7-9
j_gene: TRBJ2-7
d_gene: .
abundance: few

CDR3nt: TGTGCCAGCAGTACAGGGGAAGCCGGGGAGCTGTTTTTT
CDR3aa: CASSTGEAGELFF
v_gene: TRBV6-1
j_gene: TRBJ2-2
d_gene: TRBD1
abundance: many

CDR3nt: TGCGCCAGCAGCCTTTCACTAGCTCCATCGAACACTGAAGCTTTCTTT
CDR3aa: CASSLSLAPSNTEAFF
v_gene: TRBV5-1
j_gene: TRBJ1-1
d_gene: .
abundance: few

CDR3nt: TGCGCCAGCAGCTTCACAGGGCTCGGTTTTGTCGTCACTGAAGCTTTCTTT
CDR3aa: CASSFTGLGFVVTEAFF
v_gene: TRBV5-1
j_gene: TRBJ1-1
d_gene: .
abundance: many

CDR3nt: TGTGCCAGCAGTTTAACAGGCGGGGAGCTGTTTTTT
CDR3aa: CASSLTGGELFF
v_gene: TRBV12-3/TRBV12-4
j_gene: TRBJ2-2
d_gene: .
abundance: many

CDR3nt: TGTGCCAGCAGCCCCCCGGTGATTGCAGCAGCTAACTATGGCTACACCTTC
CDR3aa: CASSPPVIAAANYGYTF
v_gene: TRBV7-9
j_gene: TRBJ1-2
d_gene: .
abundance: .

CDR3nt: TGTGCCAGCGCCCGAGGGGCGGTGGGGGTAGATACGCAGTATTTT
CDR3aa: CASARGAVGVDTQYF
v_gene: TRBV27
j_gene: TRBJ2-3
d_gene: .
abundance: many

CDR3nt: TGTGCCAGCAGCTCCCAAAGTTCCTACGAGCAGTACTTC
CDR3aa: CASSSQSSYEQYF
v_gene: TRBV5-5
j_gene: TRBJ2-7
d_gene: .
abundance: many

CDR3nt: TGCGCCAGCAGCCAGCCCCTGGGACTAGCGGGAGAGGGGGAACTCCAAGAGACCCAGTACTTC
CDR3aa: CASSQPLGLAGEGELQETQYF
v_gene: TRBV4-1
j_gene: TRBJ2-5
d_gene: TRBD2
abundance: .

CDR3nt: TGTGCCAGCAGCTTAGACTACCGAGGGTCCTACAATGAGCAGTTCTTC
CDR3aa: CASSLDYRGSYNEQFF
v_gene: TRBV7-2
j_gene: TRBJ2-1
d_gene: .
abundance: .

CDR3nt: TGTGCCAGCAGTCCTCAGGGCGGTCATGAAAAACTGTTTTTT
CDR3aa: CASSPQGGHEKLFF
v_gene: TRBV6-1
j_gene: TRBJ1-4
d_gene: .
abundance: few

CDR3nt: TGTGCCAGCAGCGTAGAGGGGCTAAGGAGCGGGGAGCTGTTTTTT
CDR3aa: CASSVEGLRSGELFF
v_gene: TRBV9
j_gene: TRBJ2-2
d_gene: .
abundance: many

CDR3nt: TGCAGCGTTGCTGGGCCAGGGTCGATCGGGGAGCTGTTTTTT
CDR3aa: CSVAGPGSIGELFF
v_gene: TRBV29-1
j_gene: TRBJ2-2
d_gene: .
abundance: many

CDR3nt: TGTGCCAGCAGCTTACGGGGAGGACTTCTCAACACCGGGGAGCTGTTTTTT
CDR3aa: CASSLRGGLLNTGELFF
v_gene: TRBV7-9
j_gene: TRBJ2-2
d_gene: .
abundance: few

CDR3nt: TGCAGTGCTAGATCAAACACTGAAGCTTTCTTT
CDR3aa: CSARSNTEAFF
v_gene: TRBV20-1
j_gene: TRBJ1-1
d_gene: .
abundance: many

CDR3nt: TGTGCCAGCAGTGGCTTAGGGCAGAGCACAGATACGCAGTATTTT
CDR3aa: CASSGLGQSTDTQYF
v_gene: TRBV6-1
j_gene: TRBJ2-3
d_gene: .
abundance: .

CDR3nt: TGTGCCAGCACCGGGGGGACTAGAGAGACCCAGTACTTC
CDR3aa: CASTGGTRETQYF
v_gene: TRBV7-9
j_gene: TRBJ2-5
d_gene: TRBD2
abundance: .

CDR3nt: TGTGCCAGCAGTGACGGCGGGACTAATGAAAAACTGTTTTTT
CDR3aa: CASSDGGTNEKLFF
v_gene: TRBV12-3/TRBV12-4
j_gene: TRBJ1-4
d_gene: .
abundance: many

CDR3nt: TGTGCCAGCAGTGAAGCGGGGCAGGGTGAGACCCAGTACTTC
CDR3aa: CASSEAGQGETQYF
v_gene: TRBV6-1
j_gene: TRBJ2-5
d_gene: .
abundance: few

CDR3nt: TGTGCCAGCAGTTTAGGCCTAGCGGGGGCCCAAGAGACCCAGTACTTC
CDR3aa: CASSLGLAGAQETQYF
v_gene: TRBV6-5
j_gene: TRBJ2-5
d_gene: TRBD2
abundance: many

CDR3nt: TGTGCCAGCAGCCGACACCTCTCGGGGGTAGCTTTCTTT
CDR3aa: CASSRHLSGVAFF
v_gene: TRBV3-1
j_gene: TRBJ1-1
d_gene: .
abundance: .